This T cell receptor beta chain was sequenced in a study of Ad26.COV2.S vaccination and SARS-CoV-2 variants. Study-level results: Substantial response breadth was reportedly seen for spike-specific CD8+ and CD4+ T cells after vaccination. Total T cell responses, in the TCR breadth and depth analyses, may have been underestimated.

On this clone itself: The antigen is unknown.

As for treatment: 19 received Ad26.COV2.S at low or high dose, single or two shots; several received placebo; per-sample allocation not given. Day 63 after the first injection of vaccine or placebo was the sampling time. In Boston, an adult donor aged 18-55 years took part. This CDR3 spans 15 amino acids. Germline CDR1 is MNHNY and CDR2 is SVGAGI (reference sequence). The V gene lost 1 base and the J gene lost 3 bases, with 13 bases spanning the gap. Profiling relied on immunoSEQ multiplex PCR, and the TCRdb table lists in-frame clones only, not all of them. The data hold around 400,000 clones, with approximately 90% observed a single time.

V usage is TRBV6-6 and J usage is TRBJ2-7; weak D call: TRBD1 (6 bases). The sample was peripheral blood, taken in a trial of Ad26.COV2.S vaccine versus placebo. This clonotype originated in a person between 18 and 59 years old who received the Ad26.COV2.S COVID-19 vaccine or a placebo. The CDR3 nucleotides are TGTGCCAGCAGTTACTTTACAGGGAGCAACTACGAGCAGTACTTC. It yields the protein CASSYFTGSNYEQYF.